These 26 T cell receptor beta chains came from one sample sequenced in a study of cytomegalovirus exposure and HLA in healthy donors. TCRdb keeps only in-frame clones here, not all; method: immunoSEQ multiplex PCR. The sample records approximately 150,000 clones, under 95% being singletons. Sequencing was performed on PBMCs. These receptors all stem from a woman in her late teens or twenties in good health and CMV-seropositive.

Only one count was recorded for this clone. The chain recombines TRBV10-3 with TRBJ1-4, with 10 nucleotides matching TRBD1. V lost 2 bases to trimming and J lost 9 bases; unmatched junction nucleotides: 0. CDR1 is ENHRY, CDR2 SYGVKD, per germline. The CDR3 length is 13 residues. CDR3 sequence (DNA): TGTGCCATCAGTGAGGACAGGGGGCAAAAACTGTTTTTT. Translation: CAISEDRGQKLFF.

As concerns this clone: A junction end diverges from the germline sequence, so it may reflect a read error. The V gene is TRBV11-2, the J gene TRBJ2-7; 12 nucleotides align to TRBD2. The CDR3 has 16 residues. Germline lookup yields CDR1 SGHAT and CDR2 FQNNGV. Here the CDR3 DNA reads TGTGCCAGCAGCTTCCAATCGGGGACAGGTAGACTAGCGGGAGACTTC. Encoded protein: CASSFQSGTGRLAGDF.

The rearrangement uses TRBV6-5 and TRBJ1-2, with D perhaps matching TRBD1 (5 bases). This CDR3 spans 15 amino acids. Germline lookup yields CDR1 MNHEY and CDR2 SVGAGI. Trimming cost V 7 bases and J 4 bases, with 19 bases left between them. The CDR3 reads CASTQTGDAFYGYTF. CDR3 bases: TGTGCCAGCACCCAAACGGGGGATGCCTTCTATGGCTACACCTTC.

The chain recombines TRBV28 with TRBJ1-5; no definite D call. Looked up from germline, CDR1 is MDHEN and CDR2 is SYDVKM. This CDR3 has 15 amino acids. Trimming stripped 5 bases from V and 6 bases from J, with 17 bases between. In nucleotides, the CDR3 is TGTGCCAGCAGTACATCCGGGAAAGAGGGTCAGCCCCAGCATTTT. Residues: CASSTSGKEGQPQHF.

This chain uses TRBV4-2 with TRBJ2-3, with 8 bases fitting TRBD2. Germline assignment: CDR1 LGHNA and CDR2 YNFKEQ. V trimming: 0 bases; J trimming: 4 bases; junction bases outside the gene matches: 9. The CDR3 is made up of 17 amino acids. The DNA of the CDR3 is TGTGCCAGCAGCCAAGAATCGAAGCGGGAGAGGGCAGATACGCAGTATTTT. Protein product: CASSQESKRERADTQYF.

V gene TRBV28 combines with J gene TRBJ1-2, with TRBD1 as a possible D gene (5 bases). This CDR3 is 15 amino acids long. In germline, CDR1 is MDHEN, CDR2 SYDVKM. V was pared by 3 bases and J by 7 bases, with 18 bases between. CDR3 loop: CASSFGQSEIGGYTF. CDR3 sequence (DNA): TGTGCCAGCAGTTTCGGACAATCGGAAATAGGTGGCTACACCTTC.

The V gene is TRBV9, the J gene TRBJ2-2; no clear D gene. Trimming pared 4 bases from V and 3 bases from J, leaving 4 bases between. This CDR3 has 12 amino acids. CDR1 is SGDLS, CDR2 YYNGEE, per germline. The CDR3 loop reads CASSPDTGELFF. CDR3 nucleotides: TGTGCCAGCAGCCCGGACACCGGGGAGCTGTTTTTT.

The gene calls are TRBV19 and TRBJ1-3; D is perhaps TRBD1 (5 bases). This CDR3 spans 15 amino acids. V gave up 6 bases and J gave up 0 bases, with 12 bases separating them. Germline lookup yields CDR1 LNHDA and CDR2 SQIVND (reference sequence). The CDR3 nucleotides read TGTGCCAGTAGGTCCGAGGACACCTCTGGAAACACCATATATTTT. Translating gives CASRSEDTSGNTIYF.

The chain uses TRBV7-8 and TRBJ2-1, with TRBD1 as a possible D gene (8 bases). V lost 6 bases, J lost 4 bases, and 16 bases lay in between. Germline V gene lookup returns CDR1 SGHVS and CDR2 FQNEAQ. This CDR3 has 15 residues. The CDR3 coding sequence is TGTGCCAGCAGGCCAGCGGGACAGGTATACAATGAGCAGTTCTTC. Translating gives CASRPAGQVYNEQFF.

The chain couples TRBV4-1 to TRBJ2-3, with 10 nucleotides matching TRBD2. The ends lost 3 bases at V and 6 bases at J; junction bases unmatched: 12. This CDR3 comprises 17 residues. Germline CDR1 is MGHRA and CDR2 is YSYEKL. Written as DNA, the CDR3 is TGCGCCAGCAGCCAGGAACACCTTAGCGGGGGGATGGATACGCAGTATTTT. Protein sequence: CASSQEHLSGGMDTQYF.

The CDR3 DNA follows: TGTGCCAGCAGCTTAGCGGGGGGGCCCACAGATACGCAGTATTTT. This gives the protein CASSLAGGPTDTQYF. V gene TRBV6-5 combines with J gene TRBJ2-3; TRBD2 matches 11 bases. The V gene's germline CDR1 is MNHEY and CDR2 SVGAGI. Trimming at V came to 6 bases and at J to 2 bases, leaving 4 bases not matched to a gene. This CDR3 spans 15 amino acids.

The V call is TRBV7-2, the J call TRBJ2-7, with a tentative D call TRBD2 (5 bases). Looked up from germline, CDR1 is SGHTA and CDR2 is FQGNSA. V gave up 5 bases and J gave up 0 bases, with 8 bases separating them. The CDR3 runs to 13 residues. In DNA, the CDR3 is TGTGCCAGCAGCCGTGGGAGCTCCTACGAGCAGTACTTC. It specifies CASSRGSSYEQYF.

The rearrangement joins TRBV6-1 to TRBJ1-4; D uncertain. This CDR3 has 17 residues. Per germline, CDR1 MNHNS and CDR2 SASEGT. Trimming took off 4 bases at V and 1 base at J, with 16 bases between the two ends. The CDR3 sequence: CASSVRVPLRTNEKLFF. CDR3 bases: TGTGCCAGCAGTGTGCGGGTCCCCTTAAGAACTAATGAAAAACTGTTTTTT.

The CDR3 protein is CATSGLGKGASNQPQHF. CDR3 coding DNA: TGTGCCACCAGCGGCCTAGGGAAGGGGGCTAGCAATCAGCCCCAGCATTTT. V and J are TRBV15 and TRBJ1-5, with 7 bases identical to TRBD1. V was pared by 5 bases and J by 0 bases, with 10 bases of the junction left unmatched. There are 17 residues in the CDR3. CDR1 is LNHNV and CDR2 is YYDKDF in the germline V gene (reference sequence).

In this sample, this clone turned up once. The chain has TRBV29-1 and TRBJ2-1; D is perhaps TRBD2 (7 bases). The germline V gene has CDR1 SQVTM and CDR2 ANQGSEA. The CDR3 consists of 14 residues. V was clipped by 1 base and J by 7 bases, with 14 bases between them. As DNA, the CDR3 is TGCAGCGTTGAAGGGTGGGGGGGCGTAAATGAGCAGTTCTTC. The encoded protein is CSVEGWGGVNEQFF.

V gene TRBV9 combines with J gene TRBJ2-5; the D is unclear. Germline V gives CDR1 SGDLS, CDR2 YYNGEE. V dropped 0 bases and J dropped 5 bases, with 8 bases sitting between them. The CDR3 is made up of 13 amino acids. CDR3 region: CASSVDSVETQYF. The CDR3 DNA reads as TGTGCCAGCAGCGTAGACAGTGTGGAGACCCAGTACTTC.

The chain joins TRBV7-6 to TRBJ2-1; 11 nucleotides align to TRBD2. The germline V gene encodes CDR1 SGHVS and CDR2 FNYEAQ. Germline trimming cut 4 bases from V and 9 bases from J; bases unmatched to any gene: 5. The CDR3 consists of 14 residues. The CDR3 loop is CASSSNLAGGEQFF. Here the CDR3 DNA reads TGTGCCAGCAGCTCAAATCTAGCGGGGGGTGAGCAGTTCTTC.

The chain has TRBV25-1 and TRBJ1-2; tentative D call: TRBD1 (5 bases). Looked up from germline, CDR1 is MGHDK and CDR2 is SYGVNS. The V end lost 4 bases, the J end lost 1 base, and 7 bases lay between the germline ends. The CDR3 consists of 13 residues. The chain's CDR3 is CASSVQGNYGYTF. CDR3 nucleotide sequence: TGTGCCAGCAGTGTCCAGGGTAACTATGGCTACACCTTC.

A single count supports this clone. The chain uses TRBV7-2 and TRBJ2-1; the D gene is possibly TRBD2 (6 bases). The length of the CDR3 is 17 residues. The germline CDR1 and CDR2 sequences are SGHTA and FQGNSA. Trimming took off 4 bases at V and 6 bases at J, with 22 bases between the two ends. DNA for the CDR3: TGTGCCAGCAGCTCCACGCTGGGGACTTCTACCCCCAATGAGCAGTTCTTC. Protein: CASSSTLGTSTPNEQFF. Complete variable domain (other parts from reference TRBV7-2 and TRBJ2-1): GAGVSQSPSNKVTEKGKDVELRCDPISGHTALYWYRQSLGQGLEFLIYFQGNSAPDKSGLPSDRFSAERTGGSVSTLTIQRTQQEDSAVYLCASSSTLGTSTPNEQFFGPGTRLTVL.

This rearrangement joins TRBV6-5 to TRBJ2-1; no definite D call. CDR1 is MNHEY, CDR2 SVGAGI, per germline. The CDR3 totals 13 residues. Between the trimmed V and J ends, which lost 4 bases and 8 bases, there was a span of 12 bases. CDR3 coding DNA: TGTGCCAGCAGTTCAGGTCCCGGCGATGAGCAGTTCTTC. Protein product: CASSSGPGDEQFF.

The chain carries TRBV18 and TRBJ2-2; 12 bases are shared with TRBD2. V gave up 8 bases and J gave up 7 bases; unmatched junction bases: 11. The CDR3 sequence is 16 residues long. Germline CDR1 is KGHSH and CDR2 is LQKENI. The CDR3 is CASRERLAGEVGELFF. As DNA, the CDR3 is TGTGCCAGCCGGGAGAGACTAGCGGGGGAAGTCGGGGAGCTGTTTTTT.

CDR3 region: CASSYTSGRAYEQYF. The DNA for the CDR3 is TGTGCCAGCAGTTACACTAGCGGGAGGGCGTACGAGCAGTACTTC. The V call is TRBV6-5, the J call TRBJ2-7, with TRBD2 matching over 13 bases. This CDR3 has 15 amino acids. Germline V lookup: CDR1 MNHEY, CDR2 SVGAGI. V lost 2 bases, J lost 4 bases, and 2 bases stayed unmatched.

CDR3 sequence (DNA): TGTGCCAGCAGCTTGGGTACGACTTTTCTACTCGGGGAGCTGTTTTTT. Translation gives CASSLGTTFLLGELFF. This chain links TRBV7-9 with TRBJ2-2; D is undetermined. CDR3 length equals 16 residues. V dropped 3 bases and J dropped 7 bases, with 18 bases sitting between them. Germline-derived CDR1 and CDR2 are SEHNR and FQNEAQ (reference sequence).

The rearrangement uses TRBV7-2 and TRBJ1-3, with TRBD1 matching over 7 bases. This CDR3 is built from 14 residues. In germline, CDR1 is SGHTA, CDR2 FQGNSA. V was pared by 1 base and J by 5 bases, with 2 bases of the junction left unmatched. The CDR3 loop reads CASSLGDSRNTIYF. For the CDR3, the DNA is TGTGCCAGCAGCTTAGGGGACAGTAGAAACACCATATATTTT.

The rearrangement links TRBV4-3 to TRBJ2-7; tentative D call: TRBD1 (5 bases). From germline, CDR1 is LGHNA and CDR2 YSLEER. This CDR3 comprises 16 residues. The V gene lost 1 base and the J gene lost 0 bases, with 13 bases spanning the gap. CDR3: CASSQVAGPSSYEQYF. The CDR3 nucleotides read TGCGCCAGCAGCCAAGTGGCAGGGCCTAGCTCCTACGAGCAGTACTTC.

The CDR3 sequence is CASSPGTGILSQPQHF. The CDR3 DNA is TGCGCCAGCAGCCCGGGGACAGGGATCCTCTCTCAGCCCCAGCATTTT. The J gene is TRBJ1-5, the V gene TRBV4-3, with 9 bases fitting TRBD1. Germline V gene lookup returns CDR1 LGHNA and CDR2 YSLEER. The CDR3 length is 16 residues. Germline trimming cut 4 bases from V and 6 bases from J; bases unmatched to any gene: 10.